Each of the 19 T cell receptor beta chains below was sequenced from the same sample in a study of OX40 agonist ivuxolimab in advanced cancers. Data came from immunoSEQ multiplex PCR; TCRdb stores just in-frame clones and leaves some out. The sample yields some 70,000 clones, around 80% seen once. The sample consisted of CD4+ or CD8+ T cells sorted from blood, taken in a trial of the OX40 agonist ivuxolimab. Receptors were obtained from an adult with an advanced solid tumor such as melanoma, head and neck, liver or kidney cancer.

This chain uses TRBV5-6 with TRBJ1-5; D not resolved. Germline V CDR1 and CDR2: SGHDT, YYEEEE. Trimming took 0 bases from V and 5 from J, leaving 12 bases between them. The CDR3 has 15 residues. DNA of the CDR3: TGTGCCAGCAGCTTGGGACCCCAATTTGATCAGCCCCAGCATTTT. Amino acids: CASSLGPQFDQPQHF.

The J gene is TRBJ1-3, the V gene TRBV10-3; D ambiguous. Germline assignment: CDR1 ENHRY and CDR2 SYGVKD. V shed 8 bases and J shed 0 bases, with 8 bases lying between them. CDR3 length: 13 amino acids. The CDR3 DNA reads as TGTGCCATCGCGGCTATCTCTGGAAACACCATATATTTT. Protein: CAIAAISGNTIYF.

V is TRBV10-3 and J is TRBJ1-2; D is undetermined. Looked up from germline, CDR1 is ENHRY and CDR2 is SYGVKD. There are 12 residues in the CDR3. CDR3 amino acids: CAYREVGYGYTF. The CDR3 DNA sequence: TGTGCTTATAGGGAAGTGGGCTATGGCTACACCTTC.

This clone has only a few counts. This rearrangement joins TRBV11-3 to TRBJ1-6; the D gene is possibly TRBD1 (5 bases). This CDR3 is built from 15 residues. Looked up from germline, CDR1 is SGHNT and CDR2 is YENEEA. The germline V and J ends were trimmed by 0 bases and 7 bases, with 10 bases remaining between them. CDR3 loop: CASSLDPGPNSPLHF. The CDR3 DNA reads TGTGCCAGCAGCTTAGATCCGGGACCAAATTCACCCCTCCACTTT. Drawing the rest from reference TRBV11-3 and TRBJ1-6, the complete variable domain is EAGVVQSPRYKIIEKKQPVAFWCNPISGHNTLYWYLQNLGQGPELLIRYENEEAVDDSQLPKDRFSAERLKGVDSTLKIQPAELGDSAVYLCASSLDPGPNSPLHFGNGTRLTVT.

This sequence joins TRBV28 and TRBJ1-1; D remains ambiguous. CDR1 is MDHEN, CDR2 SYDVKM, per germline. Trimming stripped 0 bases from V and 6 bases from J, with 17 bases between. CDR3 length: 16 amino acids. CDR3 loop: CASSLWKETGDPEAFF. For the CDR3, the DNA is TGTGCCAGCAGTTTATGGAAAGAGACGGGAGACCCTGAAGCTTTCTTT.

V gene TRBV30 combines with J gene TRBJ1-1; TRBD1 might be the D (5 bases). Trimming took off 7 bases at V and 8 bases at J, with 14 bases between the two ends. This CDR3 has 11 amino acids. Germline CDR1 is GTSNPN and CDR2 is SVGIG (reference sequence). CDR3 sequence (DNA): TGTGCCTCTTACCGGTCAGGGGAAGCTTTCTTT. Its protein is CASYRSGEAFF.

This rearrangement joins TRBV9 to TRBJ2-2; D tentatively reads TRBD1 or TRBD2 (5 bases each). Germline CDR1 SGDLS, CDR2 YYNGEE. Trimming took 4 bases from V and 5 from J, leaving 18 bases between them. The CDR3 runs 16 residues. The DNA of the CDR3 is TGTGCCAGCAGCATCCGGGACGCCTCTTTGACCGGGGAGCTGTTTTTT. It encodes CASSIRDASLTGELFF.

This chain links TRBV5-1 with TRBJ2-5; no definite D call. The CDR3 runs 12 residues. The germline gives CDR1 SGHRS, CDR2 YFSETQ. Trimming removed 0 bases at V and 5 bases at J, with 5 bases between. The CDR3 region has the DNA TGCGCCAGCAGCTTGGCCAGGGAGACCCAGTACTTC. Its translation is CASSLARETQYF.

Only one count was recorded for this clone. It is unclear where the CDR3 begins or ends on the DNA, so no DNA is shown, and the CDR3 is as TCRdb lists it. The chain has TRBV7-5 and TRBJ1-4; the DNA was not used to check the table's D call, TRBD1. TRBV7-5 is deemed a pseudogene. The CDR3 is 15 residues long, ends included. CDR3 amino acids: CVRSLVGRGNEKLFF.

This chain links TRBV6-6 with TRBJ2-7, with 10 bases identical to TRBD1. CDR3 size: 15 residues. The V gene's germline CDR1 is MNHNY and CDR2 SVGAGI (reference sequence). V lost 5 bases to trimming and J lost 3 bases; unmatched junction nucleotides: 7. The DNA of the CDR3 is TGTGCCAGCAGTGCCCGAGGGACAGGGGACTACGAGCAGTACTTC. Its protein product is CASSARGTGDYEQYF.

The chain recombines TRBV20-1 with TRBJ2-5; D is ambiguous. Germline CDR1 reads DFQATT; CDR2 reads SNEGSKA (reference sequence). This CDR3 has 11 amino acids. V was trimmed by 2 bases and J by 5 bases, leaving 6 bases between them. DNA for the CDR3: TGCAGTGCTAGATCCGGGGAGACCCAGTACTTC. Its translation is CSARSGETQYF.

This chain uses TRBV7-9 with TRBJ1-6; no clear D. The CDR3 is 16 amino acids. The V gene's germline CDR1 is SEHNR and CDR2 FQNEAQ (reference sequence). Trimming cost V 0 bases and J 13 bases, with 19 bases left between them. In nucleotides, the CDR3 is TGTGCCAGCAGCTTAGCGACGTCGGCCCTTCCCTGGCCCCTCCACTTT. Translating it yields CASSLATSALPWPLHF.

The chain combines TRBV27 with TRBJ1-2; tentatively, D is TRBD1 (6 bases). This CDR3 is 13 amino acids long. The germline V gene encodes CDR1 MNHEY and CDR2 SMNVEV (reference sequence). V lost 6 bases and J lost 8, with 16 bases in between. As DNA, the CDR3 is TGTGCCAGCAGGTCGGACAGTTGGGGGGGCTACACCTTC. Translating gives CASRSDSWGGYTF.

V is TRBV19 and J is TRBJ2-7; 10 positions match TRBD1. The junction had 12 bases not matched to a gene; V was cut back by 6 bases and J by 4 bases. The germline gives CDR1 LNHDA, CDR2 SQIVND (reference sequence). The CDR3 is 16 residues long. CDR3 coding DNA: TGTGCCAGTAGCCACCCGGGACAGGGGAGGTGGTACGAGCAGTACTTC. Its protein product is CASSHPGQGRWYEQYF.

The CDR3 bases are TGCGCCAGCAGCTGGGGGGACAGGGAACAAGGTGAAGCTTTCTTT. It translates to CASSWGDREQGEAFF. The chain links TRBV5-1 to TRBJ1-1, with TRBD1 matching over 9 bases. V trimming: 3 bases; J trimming: 7 bases; junction bases outside the gene matches: 10. Germline V gives CDR1 SGHRS, CDR2 YFSETQ. This CDR3 has 15 residues.

The V and J genes are TRBV11-2 and TRBJ2-5, with TRBD1 identical over 10 bases. Unmatched junction bases numbered 1, after V lost 0 bases and J lost 3 bases. The germline V gene encodes CDR1 SGHAT and CDR2 FQNNGV. This CDR3 has 15 amino acids. CDR3 sequence (DNA): TGTGCCAGCAGCTTAGAAGGGACAGGGGAAGAGACCCAGTACTTC. It translates to CASSLEGTGEETQYF.

The chain uses TRBV7-2 and TRBJ2-5, with 10 bases fitting TRBD1. The J call may not be correct, given that the DNA end is closer to TRBJ2-7. CDR1 is SGHTA and CDR2 is FQGNSA in the germline V gene. This CDR3 comprises 16 residues. The CDR3 protein is CASSRVVGTGAYEQYF. In nucleotides, the CDR3 is TGTGCCAGCAGCAGAGTAGTAGGGACAGGGGCCTACGAGCAGTACTTC.

The genes are TRBV5-1 and TRBJ1-1; perhaps TRBD1 as D (6 bases). V lost 4 bases, J lost 1 base, and 14 bases lay in between. This CDR3 contains 15 residues. Germline V gene data show CDR1 as SGHRS and CDR2 as YFSETQ. Here the CDR3 reads CASSAEGVANTEAFF. As DNA, the CDR3 is TGCGCCAGCAGCGCCGAGGGGGTCGCGAACACTGAAGCTTTCTTT.

The rearrangement joins TRBV18 to TRBJ2-7, with 8 bases matching TRBD1. CDR1 is KGHSH, CDR2 LQKENI, per germline. This CDR3 has 16 residues. V gave up 6 bases and J gave up 1 base; unmatched junction bases: 11. CDR3 DNA sequence: TGTGCCAGCTCCTTTACCGGGACAGGCATTTCCTACGAGCAGTACTTC. Its protein product is CASSFTGTGISYEQYF. The complete variable domain, with remaining parts taken from reference TRBV18 and TRBJ2-7, reads NAGVMQNPRHLVRRRGQEARLRCSPMKGHSHVYWYRQLPEEGLKFMVYLQKENIIDESGMPKERFSAEFPKEGPSILRIQQVVRGDSAAYFCASSFTGTGISYEQYFGPGTRLTVT.